The source of this T cell receptor beta chain is a study of shared clonotypes between healthy human individuals. Looking at the study overall: Each donor had three CD4 naive, three CD4 memory, two CD8 naive and one CD8 memory plate. Overall study findings and caveats: Sample collection involved blood only; tissue repertoires are likely different.

V was shortened by 5 bases and J by 2 bases, with 10 bases between the two germline ends. CDR1 and CDR2 (germline): MNHNS, SASEGT. This CDR3 comprises 14 residues. In the authors' workflow: Filtering differed, since immunoSEQ gave only junction sequences and no quality scores. Sequenced by immunoSEQ multiplex PCR; TCRdb stores in-frame clones only, minus some. V and J calls and clone size are as listed in that table; D and trimming were resolved from the DNA. The repertoire holds 950,000 to 1,100,000 clones, with about 76% as singletons. On this clone itself: Its antigen remains unidentified.

V is TRBV6-1 and J is TRBJ1-3; TRBD1 is a possible D gene (6 bases). The sequence derives from a young man in good health. Sequenced input: memory CD4+ T cells sorted from blood. Subset indicated: CD45RA-negative fraction. The CDR3: CASSPGQTGNTIYF. Written as DNA, the CDR3 is TGTGCCAGCAGTCCGGGACAAACTGGAAACACCATATATTTT.